This TCR beta chain derives from a study of blood T cell repertoires in COVID-19. Turning to the study itself: Samples of COVID-19 (acute and convalescent) were obtained from the United States, Italy and Spain. PBMCs, B-cell-depleted T cells, or T cells were the source of the cDNA or gDNA that made up the material.

The V gene's germline CDR1 is MDHEN and CDR2 SYDVKM. There are 15 residues in the CDR3. Unmatched junction bases numbered 4, after V lost 4 bases and J lost 0 bases. Per the study methods: Amplification of reference gene primers provided the estimated nucleated cell counts. Clones were read by immunoSEQ multiplex PCR, and TCRdb kept only the in-frame ones, dropping some. Clonal size and the V and J genes are those of that table, whereas D and trimming came from the DNA. There are 110,000 to 150,000 clones in the sample; around nine tenths occur only once, and about 1.7% lies in the top ten. Specimen: peripheral blood. This chain uses TRBV28 with TRBJ2-3, with 7 bases fitting TRBD2. The TCR was taken from a woman aged 50 to 60 with acute or convalescent COVID-19. CDR3 in DNA: TGTGCCAGCAGTTCAGAAGCGGGAAGCACAGATACGCAGTATTTT. It is translated as CASSSEAGSTDTQYF.